This T cell receptor beta chain was recovered during a study of relationships among human T cell subsets. Study conclusions and caveats: V, D, J usage, CDR3 length and N-additions were similar across seven subsets.

The T cell receptor alpha and beta CDR3 regions were amplified from mRNA by semiquantitative ARM-PCR. ARM-PCR used tagged nested gene-specific primers, then communal superprimers for exponential amplification. MiXCR was run by TCRdb on the multiplex PCR reads, yielding one entry per CDR3 protein. The table shows thousands of distinct CDR3 sequences, with 54% occurring only once. With respect to this clonotype: Its specificity is unknown.

From the CD45RA-negative fraction, anti-CD45RO beads picked out CD45RA-RO+ memory T cells. Sequencing was done on a sample of memory T cells sorted from blood. The clonotype comes from a man aged 40-55 years in good health.

CDR3 coding DNA: TGTGCCAGCACCGCCCAGGGGGGGCGAAACATTCAGTACTTC. It encodes CASTAQGGRNIQYF. The rearrangement uses TRBV6-2 or TRBV6-3 and TRBJ2-4; D is tentatively TRBD1 or TRBD2 (7 bases each). Deletions cut 7 bases from V and 6 bases from J, with 16 bases between. Germline CDR1 is MNHEY and CDR2 is SVGEGT. This CDR3 comprises 14 residues.